Shown below are 28 T cell receptor beta chains from a single sample sequenced in a study of T cell responses to AZD1222 COVID-19 vaccine. The data were produced by immunoSEQ multiplex PCR, yet TCRdb's version contains in-frame clones alone and is incomplete. This sample has 150,000 to 200,000 clones, with just over 90% found just once. The material was peripheral blood, obtained 28 days after the second AZD1222 dose. The receptors were gathered from an adult who received the AZD1222 COVID-19 vaccine.

V gene TRBV5-5 combines with J gene TRBJ1-1, with D possibly being TRBD1 (5 bases). The V and J ends lost 2 bases and 6 bases respectively, with 8 bases between them. CDR1 and CDR2 from the germline V gene are SGHKS and YYEKEE (reference sequence). This CDR3 has 12 residues. The CDR3 DNA is TGTGCCAGCAGCTTTGAAGGGGCTGAAGCTTTCTTT. Translation gives CASSFEGAEAFF.

This CDR3 reads CAISNTDAQTHGYTF. The CDR3 coding sequence is TGTGCCATCAGTAACACGGACGCCCAAACTCATGGCTACACCTTC. The V call is TRBV10-3, the J call TRBJ1-2; no reliable D call. The CDR3 extends over 15 amino acids. The V gene's germline CDR1 is ENHRY and CDR2 SYGVKD. Trimming removed 5 bases from V and 6 bases from J, with 19 bases in between.

This chain uses TRBV11-2 with TRBJ2-7; 10 bases agree with TRBD1. V shed 4 bases and J 4 bases; nucleotides not matched to a gene: 10. The CDR3 runs 16 residues. Per the germline V gene, CDR1 is SGHAT and CDR2 is FQNNGV. The CDR3 is CASSSTTGQGTYEQYF. The CDR3 DNA is TGTGCCAGCAGCTCCACCACGGGACAGGGGACGTACGAGCAGTACTTC.

In this sample, this clone turned up once. This chain connects TRBV19 to TRBJ1-6; no reliable D call. The V end lost 1 base, the J end lost 9 bases, and 10 bases lay between the germline ends. The CDR3 covers 14 residues. Germline CDR1 and CDR2: LNHDA and SQIVND (reference sequence). The CDR3 nucleotides read TGTGCCAGTAGTATAGGAGGATCTGGTTCACCCCTCCACTTT. Amino acid sequence: CASSIGGSGSPLHF.

The chain combines TRBV4-1 with TRBJ1-5; 8 bases line up with TRBD1. V lost 3 bases, J lost 5 bases, and 6 bases stayed unmatched. The CDR3 totals 15 residues. Per germline, CDR1 MGHRA and CDR2 YSYEKL. The CDR3 region is CASSHVGQGHQPQHF. DNA for the CDR3: TGCGCCAGCAGCCATGTCGGACAGGGCCATCAGCCCCAGCATTTT.

J is TRBJ1-2 and V is TRBV5-1; TRBD1 is a possible D gene (6 bases). This CDR3 is 13 amino acids long. The germline V gene has CDR1 SGHRS and CDR2 YFSETQ. V gave up 4 bases and J gave up 2 bases, with 9 bases separating them. The CDR3 DNA sequence: TGCGCCAGCAGCACCGACAGGAACTATGGCTACACCTTC. Translated: CASSTDRNYGYTF.

The V call is TRBV2, the J call TRBJ2-5; no definite D call. The germline V gene has CDR1 SNHLY and CDR2 FYNNEI. The CDR3 is made up of 14 amino acids. Trimming removed 3 bases from V and 2 bases from J, with 10 bases in between. CDR3 amino acids: CASSDPPLQETQYF. The CDR3 DNA is TGTGCCAGCAGTGACCCGCCCCTTCAAGAGACCCAGTACTTC. The variable domain in full, with the rest retrieved from reference TRBV2 and TRBJ2-5, is EPEVTQTPSHQVTQMGQEVILRCVPISNHLYFYWYRQILGQKVEFLVSFYNNEISEKSEIFDDQFSVERPDGSNFTLKIRSTKLEDSAMYFCASSDPPLQETQYFGPGTRLLVL.

The chain carries TRBV6-5 and TRBJ2-3, with 11 bases that match TRBD2. This CDR3 region has 15 residues. Germline V gives CDR1 MNHEY, CDR2 SVGAGI. V trimming: 3 bases; J trimming: 1 base; junction bases outside the gene matches: 0. For the CDR3, the DNA is TGTGCCAGCAGTTATAGCGGGGGGGGCACAGATACGCAGTATTTT. Translated: CASSYSGGGTDTQYF.

The chain uses TRBV7-8 and TRBJ1-5; 12 nucleotides match TRBD1. Germline values: CDR1 SGHVS, CDR2 FQNEAQ. V shed 5 bases, J shed 2 bases, and the junction held 10 bases outside the gene matches. This CDR3 is built from 18 residues. The CDR3 region has the DNA TGTGCCAGCAGCCCCTCCGGGACAGGGGGCGTAGGCAATCAGCCCCAGCATTTT. This encodes CASSPSGTGGVGNQPQHF.

J is TRBJ1-2 and V is TRBV20-1, with D unclear. The CDR3 consists of 11 residues. Germline assignment: CDR1 DFQATT and CDR2 SNEGSKA (reference sequence). Trimming removed 6 bases at V and 8 bases at J, with 13 bases between. The CDR3 sequence is CSAVPSGGYTF. CDR3 nucleotide sequence: TGCAGTGCAGTCCCCTCCGGGGGCTACACCTTC.

This chain joins TRBV6-5 and TRBJ2-7, with TRBD1 as a possible D gene (6 bases). Trimming took 4 bases from V and 5 from J, leaving 9 bases between them. The CDR3 covers 12 residues. Looked up from germline, CDR1 is MNHEY and CDR2 is SVGAGI. CDR3 in DNA: TGTGCCAGCAGTTTTACAGGGAACGAGCAGTACTTC. Its protein product is CASSFTGNEQYF.

The chain joins TRBV18 to TRBJ1-2; the D gene is possibly TRBD1 (6 bases). Trimming stripped 3 bases from V and 0 bases from J, with 11 bases between. The length of the CDR3 is 15 residues. Germline CDR1 reads KGHSH; CDR2 reads LQKENI. The CDR3 loop is CASSPGTRANYGYTF. Here the CDR3 DNA reads TGTGCCAGCTCACCTGGGACAAGGGCTAACTATGGCTACACCTTC.

The rearrangement uses TRBV7-8 and TRBJ1-6, with D hard to call. Trimming pared 2 bases from V and 4 bases from J, leaving 6 bases between. From germline, CDR1 is SGHVS and CDR2 FQNEAQ. The CDR3 is 14 residues long. The CDR3, as DNA: TGTGCCAGCAGCTTACGCCGATATAATTCACCCCTCCACTTT. Its translation: CASSLRRYNSPLHF.

The rearrangement uses TRBV5-5 and TRBJ1-2; the D is unclear. This CDR3 has 12 residues. Germline loops: CDR1 SGHKS, CDR2 YYEKEE (reference sequence). Trimming removed 0 bases at V and 5 bases at J, with 5 bases between. The CDR3 bases are TGTGCCAGCAGCTTGGGAGCGTATGGCTACACCTTC. It encodes CASSLGAYGYTF.

This sequence joins TRBV2 and TRBJ1-4; 9 bases are shared with TRBD1. V was pared by 4 bases and J by 8 bases, with 2 bases of the junction left unmatched. CDR3 size: 13 residues. Germline assignment: CDR1 SNHLY and CDR2 FYNNEI. CDR3 DNA sequence: TGTGCCAGCAGTGGACAGGGGGAGGAAAAACTGTTTTTT. This encodes CASSGQGEEKLFF.

The chain is built from TRBV11-2 and TRBJ1-2, with D hard to call. The germline V gene has CDR1 SGHAT and CDR2 FQNNGV. The length of the CDR3 is 11 residues. V lost 8 bases and J 6 bases, leaving 10 bases between the germline ends. The CDR3 DNA follows: TGTGCCAGCGGGCCCGGGGATGGCTACACCTTC. Its translation is CASGPGDGYTF.

This clone was recorded once. The chain carries TRBV19 and TRBJ1-1, with 7 nucleotides matching TRBD1. The germline gives CDR1 LNHDA, CDR2 SQIVND (reference sequence). The V gene end was trimmed by 3 bases and the J gene end by 12 bases; junction bases not matched to a gene: 7. The CDR3 spans 12 residues. The CDR3 region has the DNA TGTGCCAGTAGTATTAGGGACAGAGAACCTTTCTTT. Protein sequence: CASSIRDREPFF.

This chain joins TRBV6-5 and TRBJ1-5; TRBD1 agrees at 7 bases. V trimming: 5 bases; J trimming: 9 bases; junction bases outside the gene matches: 7. Per the germline V gene, CDR1 is MNHEY and CDR2 is SVGAGI. The CDR3 runs 13 residues. CDR3 protein: CASSLEGASPQHF. CDR3 DNA sequence: TGTGCCAGCAGTCTCGAGGGGGCCTCGCCCCAGCATTTT.

The chain combines TRBV11-3 with TRBJ2-1; 9 positions match TRBD2. Germline CDR1 and CDR2: SGHNT and YENEEA. The CDR3 covers 19 residues. V trimming: 2 bases; J trimming: 0 bases; junction bases outside the gene matches: 11. The CDR3 DNA reads TGTGCCAGCAGCTTAACCACCGGCCTAGCGGGGAGCTCCTACAATGAGCAGTTCTTC. Translated: CASSLTTGLAGSSYNEQFF.

This clone was seen more than once but under ten times. CDR3 sequence reads: CASSQDQGTGDDEQFF. CDR3 DNA: TGCGCCAGCAGCCAAGATCAGGGGACAGGGGACGATGAGCAGTTCTTC. J is TRBJ2-1 and V is TRBV4-1; 10 bases map to TRBD1. Losses at the gene ends were 0 bases for V and 8 bases for J; bases not matched to a gene: 7. From germline, CDR1 is MGHRA and CDR2 YSYEKL. This CDR3 is 16 amino acids long.

The rearrangement links TRBV3-1 (or the pseudogene TRBV3-2) to TRBJ1-4; D possibly corresponds to TRBD1 (5 bases). This CDR3 is built from 15 residues. Germline CDR1 reads LGHDT; CDR2 reads YNNKEL (reference sequence). V was clipped by 3 bases and J by 12 bases, with 20 bases between them. CDR3 bases: TGTGCCAGCAGCCATGCCGGGACCGCGACCGGGGAACTGTTTTTT. Protein sequence: CASSHAGTATGELFF.

The CDR3 nucleotides read TGCGCCAGCAGCTTAGCGGACAGTATTTCCACCGGGGAGCTGTTTTTT. Translation gives CASSLADSISTGELFF. The chain has TRBV5-1 and TRBJ2-2; TRBD1 might be the D (6 bases). Germline values: CDR1 SGHRS, CDR2 YFSETQ. Trimming removed 2 bases from V and 4 bases from J, with 15 bases in between. The CDR3 loop spans 16 amino acids.

The chain joins TRBV5-1 to TRBJ1-2; D possibly corresponds to TRBD1 (6 bases). This CDR3 is built from 17 residues. Trimming left V 2 bases short and J 9 bases short, with 26 bases between. Germline lookup yields CDR1 SGHRS and CDR2 YFSETQ. The CDR3 DNA is TGCGCCAGCAGCTTACAGGGAGGATCCCAGGGCAGGGACAGCTACACCTTC. It translates to CASSLQGGSQGRDSYTF.

V gene TRBV12-5 combines with J gene TRBJ1-5; the D gene is possibly TRBD1 (5 bases). The germline CDR1 and CDR2 sequences are LGHNT and FRNRAP. V shed 3 bases and J shed 1 base, with 13 bases lying between them. The length of the CDR3 is 16 residues. CDR3 bases: TGTGCTAGTGGTTTTGGGGCTCTTCCCAGCAATCAGCCCCAGCATTTT. Protein sequence: CASGFGALPSNQPQHF.

Here the CDR3 reads CASSLGTGTGRMNTEAFF. The CDR3 nucleotides are TGTGCCAGCAGCTTGGGTACGGGAACCGGTCGAATGAACACTGAAGCTTTCTTT. The gene calls are TRBV5-8 and TRBJ1-1; D is unresolved. This CDR3 spans 18 amino acids. Trimming shortened V by 0 bases and J by 0 bases, and 18 bases separated the two germline ends. Germline V gene sequence: CDR1 SGHTS, CDR2 YDEGEE.

The genes are TRBV4-1 and TRBJ1-5; D possibly corresponds to TRBD1 (6 bases). CDR3 size: 17 residues. Trimming pared 0 bases from V and 0 bases from J, leaving 12 bases between. Germline V gene data show CDR1 as MGHRA and CDR2 as YSYEKL. The CDR3, as DNA: TGCGCCAGCAGCCAAGAGGGGGGCGACTATAGCAATCAGCCCCAGCATTTT. Translating gives CASSQEGGDYSNQPQHF.

The chain joins TRBV7-9 to TRBJ1-4, with a possible D match to TRBD1 (5 bases). The germline V gene has CDR1 SEHNR and CDR2 FQNEAQ (reference sequence). V dropped 5 bases and J dropped 2 bases, with 15 bases sitting between them. The CDR3 extends over 16 amino acids. The CDR3 bases are TGTGCCAGCAGCCCCCGTCCGGGACGGACTAATGAAAAACTGTTTTTT. This translates into CASSPRPGRTNEKLFF.

The rearrangement links TRBV13 to TRBJ1-2, with TRBD1 matching over 9 bases. V was clipped by 5 bases and J by 2 bases; unmatched bases: 3. CDR1 PRHDT and CDR2 FYEKMQ come from the germline V gene (reference sequence). The CDR3 is made up of 14 amino acids. The CDR3 is CASSGQGKNYGYTF. CDR3 in DNA: TGTGCCAGCAGCGGACAGGGGAAGAACTATGGCTACACCTTC.